These T cell receptor beta chains were read from a single sample in a study of T-cell memory formation after mild COVID-19. MiXCR, applied by TCRdb to the 5' RACE reads, yields one record per CDR3 protein. Altogether roughly 300,000 distinct CDR3 sequences are present, under 20% being singletons, with the ten largest covering approximately 25%. Sequenced: PBMCs or a T cell subset sorted from them (not recorded which). These receptors originate from a man aged 18 to 30 who had mild COVID-19 (a few samples of this study predate the infection). Cell type and time point are not known. Both conserved end residues are part of each CDR3. Each record gives: D gene, V gene, clone size, J gene, CDR3 protein, CDR3 DNA. D genes are given only for firm matches. Where a row states a size, it is once, few, many or the class of an expanded clone; other rows omit it.

-	TRBV6-2/TRBV6-3	few	TRBJ2-4	CASRGGLKLTKNIQYF	TGTGCCAGCCGAGGAGGGTTAAAGCTAACCAAAAACATTCAGTACTTC
-	TRBV4-3	many	TRBJ2-2	CASSQVGSPTNTGELFF	TGCGCCAGCAGCCAAGTGGGCAGCCCAACGAACACCGGGGAGCTGTTTTTT
-	TRBV6-5	many	TRBJ2-2	CASSYSIFYTGELFF	TGTGCCAGCAGTTACTCTATCTTTTACACCGGGGAGCTGTTTTTT
TRBD1	TRBV5-1	few	TRBJ2-5	CASSLSGGEETQYF	TGCGCCAGCAGCTTGTCAGGGGGCGAAGAGACCCAGTACTTC
-	TRBV12-3/TRBV12-4	-	TRBJ2-3	CASSLKGSGPDTQYF	TGTGCCAGCAGTTTAAAGGGGTCAGGTCCAGATACGCAGTATTTT
-	TRBV29-1	-	TRBJ2-7	CSARQHSYEQYF	TGCAGCGCACGACAGCACTCCTACGAGCAGTACTTC
-	TRBV9	-	TRBJ1-5	CASSVDPGGHQPQHF	TGTGCCAGCAGCGTAGATCCGGGGGGCCATCAGCCCCAGCATTTT
-	TRBV12-3/TRBV12-4	-	TRBJ2-1	CASSFRGEQFF	TGTGCCAGCAGCTTCCGGGGTGAGCAGTTCTTC
TRBD1	TRBV12-3/TRBV12-4	-	TRBJ1-3	CASRGTGTEGNTIYF	TGTGCCAGCAGGGGAACCGGGACAGAAGGAAACACCATATATTTT
-	TRBV28	few	TRBJ2-1	CASSLSGAGSYNEQFF	TGTGCCAGCAGTCTGAGTGGGGCTGGCTCCTACAATGAGCAGTTCTTC
TRBD2	TRBV7-3	few	TRBJ2-3	CASSPGGWDTQYF	TGTGCCAGCAGCCCGGGGGGTTGGGATACGCAGTATTTT
-	TRBV6-5	few	TRBJ2-3	CASKTGDMADTQYF	TGTGCCAGCAAGACGGGGGATATGGCAGATACGCAGTATTTT
-	TRBV6-6	-	TRBJ2-7	CASRPQIVTRGGYEQYF	TGTGCCAGCCGACCCCAAATAGTAACAAGGGGTGGCTACGAGCAGTACTTC
-	TRBV6-6	-	TRBJ1-2	CASRGVITDGYTF	TGTGCCAGCAGGGGGGTTATTACGGATGGCTACACCTTC
-	TRBV7-2	few	TRBJ2-1	CASSLDSGRVLEQFF	TGTGCCAGCAGCTTAGATAGCGGACGGGTTTTAGAGCAGTTCTTC
-	TRBV6-6	-	TRBJ1-3	CASSSGGNTIYF	TGTGCCAGCAGTTCCGGGGGAAACACCATATATTTT
-	TRBV29-1	-	TRBJ1-1	CSVGFRGAPRKDTEAFF	TGCAGCGTTGGATTCCGGGGGGCACCCCGTAAGGACACTGAAGCTTTCTTT
-	TRBV18	few	TRBJ2-7	CASSPGRTSSYEQYF	TGTGCCAGCTCACCAGGACGTACAAGCTCCTACGAGCAGTACTTC
-	TRBV7-9	-	TRBJ2-1	CASSTDMMRYNEQFF	TGTGCCAGCAGCACGGACATGATGAGGTACAATGAGCAGTTCTTC
-	TRBV6-6	-	TRBJ2-7	CASSPTTGDYEQYF	TGTGCCAGCAGCCCTACGACGGGGGACTACGAGCAGTACTTC
-	TRBV2	-	TRBJ2-5	CASGQGLQETQYF	TGTGCCAGCGGGCAGGGGCTGCAAGAGACCCAGTACTTC
TRBD1	TRBV7-9	-	TRBJ1-4	CASSMTGDEKLFF	TGTGCCAGCAGCATGACAGGGGATGAAAAACTGTTTTTT
-	TRBV6-6	few	TRBJ2-6	CAIRDGASGANVLTF	TGTGCCATCCGTGACGGGGCCTCTGGGGCCAACGTCCTGACTTTC
-	TRBV9	few	TRBJ1-3	CASSARGAGNTIYF	TGTGCCAGCAGCGCGAGGGGAGCTGGAAACACCATATATTTT
-	TRBV7-6	-	TRBJ2-3	CASSLVGMADTQYF	TGTGCCAGCAGCTTAGTGGGTATGGCGGATACGCAGTATTTT
-	TRBV4-2	-	TRBJ2-7	CASSQSGSYEQYF	TGTGCCAGCAGCCAATCGGGCAGCTACGAGCAGTACTTC
-	TRBV7-9	-	TRBJ1-3	CASSLGRYSGNTIYF	TGTGCCAGCAGCTTAGGGCGGTACTCTGGAAACACCATATATTTT
-	TRBV5-1	few	TRBJ2-1	CASSFEKGYNEQFF	TGCGCCAGCAGCTTTGAGAAGGGGTACAATGAGCAGTTCTTC
-	TRBV7-3	few	TRBJ2-2	CASSAQVTGELFF	TGTGCCAGCAGCGCACAGGTCACCGGGGAGCTGTTTTTT
-	TRBV5-1	few	TRBJ1-1	CASSLSASAGTEAFF	TGCGCCAGCAGCTTGTCGGCGTCGGCGGGCACTGAAGCTTTCTTT
-	TRBV4-2	few	TRBJ1-2	CASSPSEGYPTNYGYTF	TGTGCCAGCAGCCCTTCGGAGGGGTACCCCACTAACTATGGCTACACCTTC
-	TRBV18	-	TRBJ2-6	CASSPRGSGANVLTF	TGTGCCAGCTCACCACGGGGCTCTGGGGCCAACGTCCTGACTTTC
-	TRBV24-1	-	TRBJ2-3	CATSDLGQLTDTQYF	TGTGCCACCAGTGATTTGGGTCAGTTGACAGATACGCAGTATTTT
TRBD2	TRBV7-9	few	TRBJ2-1	CASSFGGGIIEQFF	TGTGCCAGCAGCTTTGGCGGGGGAATAATTGAGCAGTTCTTC
-	TRBV5-6	few	TRBJ2-3	CASSPTSTDTQYF	TGTGCCAGCAGCCCTACTAGCACAGATACGCAGTATTTT
TRBD2	TRBV14	few	TRBJ2-1	CASSLQRGDYNEQFF	TGTGCCAGCAGCCTACAGCGGGGGGACTACAATGAGCAGTTCTTC
-	TRBV12-3/TRBV12-4	-	TRBJ2-5	CASAAPGQEAQYF	TGTGCCAGTGCGGCCCCAGGGCAGGAGGCCCAGTACTTC
TRBD2	TRBV7-3	-	TRBJ2-2	CASSLLAGPFNTGELFF	TGTGCCAGCAGCTTACTAGCGGGGCCCTTCAACACCGGGGAGCTGTTTTTT
-	TRBV11-3	many	TRBJ2-2	CASSPSPRAGGELFF	TGTGCCAGCAGCCCCTCCCCGAGGGCCGGCGGGGAGCTGTTTTTT
-	TRBV3-1	-	TRBJ2-3	CASSDRQGTDTQYF	TGTGCCAGCAGCGACCGACAGGGCACAGATACGCAGTATTTT
-	TRBV6-5	few	TRBJ1-4	CASGVSRGEKLFF	TGTGCCAGCGGGGTTTCCCGGGGTGAAAAACTGTTTTTT
TRBD1	TRBV28	-	TRBJ2-5	CASSRTGTAQETQYF	TGTGCCAGCAGTCGAACCGGGACAGCTCAAGAGACCCAGTACTTC
TRBD2	TRBV7-6	few	TRBJ2-7	CASSLGGLDEQYF	TGTGCCAGCAGTTTGGGGGGGTTGGACGAGCAGTACTTC
-	TRBV5-1	-	TRBJ2-1	CASSVVPKAGNEQFF	TGCGCCAGCAGTGTCGTACCTAAAGCGGGTAATGAGCAGTTCTTC
-	TRBV12-3/TRBV12-4	few	TRBJ1-2	CASSLGHPYGYTF	TGTGCCAGCAGTTTAGGCCATCCCTATGGCTACACCTTC
TRBD2	TRBV5-1	many	TRBJ2-3	CASSPQRGSTDTQYF	TGCGCCAGCAGCCCGCAGCGGGGGAGCACAGATACGCAGTATTTT
-	TRBV6-5	few	TRBJ1-1	CASSYLPGRNAEAFF	TGTGCCAGCAGTTACCTTCCAGGGAGGAACGCCGAAGCTTTCTTT
-	TRBV19	few	TRBJ1-6	CASSRPLHREADSPLHF	TGTGCCAGTAGTAGACCCCTACACAGGGAGGCCGATTCACCCCTCCACTTT
TRBD1	TRBV7-2	-	TRBJ2-3	CASSPGQFYSSTDTQYF	TGTGCCAGCAGCCCGGGACAGTTTTACTCTAGCACAGATACGCAGTATTTT
-	TRBV6-2/TRBV6-3	-	TRBJ2-3	CASSYPSRGAHTDTQYF	TGTGCCAGCAGTTACCCGAGCCGCGGGGCTCACACAGATACGCAGTATTTT
-	TRBV4-2	-	TRBJ1-5	CASSPATGYNKPQHF	TGTGCCAGCAGTCCTGCTACAGGTTACAATAAGCCCCAGCATTTT
-	TRBV20-1	-	TRBJ1-1	CSATTRTGYGTEAFF	TGCAGTGCCACCACACGAACAGGGTACGGTACTGAAGCTTTCTTT
-	TRBV7-9	-	TRBJ1-1	CASTRQGKNTEAFF	TGTGCCAGCACCAGGCAGGGGAAGAACACTGAAGCTTTCTTT
TRBD1	TRBV20-1	-	TRBJ1-1	CSARLDRGGSEAFF	TGCAGTGCTAGACTGGACAGGGGGGGCTCTGAAGCTTTCTTT
TRBD1	TRBV5-6	few	TRBJ2-6	CASSRDRGSGANVLTF	TGTGCCAGCAGTCGGGACAGGGGCTCTGGGGCCAACGTCCTGACTTTC
-	TRBV6-1	-	TRBJ2-3	CAGNRGTSITDTQYF	TGTGCCGGCAACCGAGGCACCAGTATCACAGATACGCAGTATTTT
-	TRBV6-5	-	TRBJ1-2	CASSSPSGGYTF	TGTGCCAGCAGTTCCCCCAGCGGCGGCTACACCTTC
-	TRBV5-1	-	TRBJ2-7	CASSDGASYEQYF	TGCGCCAGCAGTGATGGGGCCTCCTACGAGCAGTACTTC
TRBD2	TRBV12-5	-	TRBJ2-3	CASGRALGGGSTDTQYF	TGTGCTAGTGGCCGGGCACTTGGCGGGGGGAGCACAGATACGCAGTATTTT